Below are 12 T cell receptor beta chains sequenced from a single sample in a study of CD8 T cells in ankylosing spondylitis. Overall study findings and caveats: Among TCR beta sequences, a motif of several highly homologous variants appeared characteristic of ankylosing spondylitis blood.

One entry per CDR3 protein results from TCRdb running MiXCR on the 5' RACE reads. The sample contains fewer than 750,000 distinct CDR3 sequences, roughly 19% of which appear only once. No antigens are known for them. Sequencing was performed on blood, either unsorted or a sorted T cell fraction (not recorded which). Receptor source: a male donor with ankylosing spondylitis.

V gene TRBV20-1 combines with J gene TRBJ2-5, with D hard to call. Per germline, CDR1 DFQATT and CDR2 SNEGSKA (reference sequence). V gave up 3 bases and J gave up 3 bases, with 11 bases separating them. The CDR3 totals 13 residues. The CDR3 is CSARQDFKETQYF. In DNA form, the CDR3 reads TGCAGTGCTAGGCAAGACTTTAAAGAGACCCAGTACTTC.

The rearrangement uses TRBV4-1 and TRBJ2-3; D unresolved. Germline V gives CDR1 MGHRA, CDR2 YSYEKL. Between the trimmed V and J ends, which lost 4 bases and 2 bases, there was a span of 10 bases. The CDR3 is 14 residues long. Here the CDR3 DNA reads TGCGCCAGCAGCCCCCGCTTATACACAGATACGCAGTATTTT. Protein sequence: CASSPRLYTDTQYF.

This clonotype was counted only a few times. The V gene is TRBV5-1, the J gene TRBJ2-3; possible D gene TRBD1, 7 bases. This CDR3 spans 16 amino acids. The germline V gene encodes CDR1 SGHRS and CDR2 YFSETQ. V lost 1 base and J lost 5, with 17 bases in between. CDR3 protein: CASSLTGEVVGDTQYF. Written as DNA, the CDR3 is TGCGCCAGCAGCTTGACAGGGGAGGTAGTGGGAGATACGCAGTATTTT.

This clonotype occurred many times. The chain uses TRBV12-3 or TRBV12-4 and TRBJ2-3, with 10 nucleotides matching TRBD1. With 6 bases clipped from V and 4 bases from J, the junction kept 4 bases outside the gene matches. There are 14 residues in the CDR3. The CDR3 spells CASRSGQGADTQYF. The CDR3 region has the DNA TGTGCCAGCAGAAGCGGACAGGGGGCAGATACGCAGTATTTT.

This clonotype has ten or more counts. J is TRBJ2-1 and V is TRBV7-9; D tentatively fits TRBD1 or TRBD2 (6 bases each). The V and J ends lost 5 bases and 6 bases respectively, with 17 bases between them. Germline V gene lookup returns CDR1 SEHNR and CDR2 FQNEAQ (reference sequence). The CDR3 covers 15 residues. The CDR3, as DNA: TGTGCCAGCAGCCGGGGCCCAACGGGGGCCAATGAGCAGTTCTTC. Its translation is CASSRGPTGANEQFF.

The gene calls are TRBV18 and TRBJ2-1; 7 bases match TRBD1. The germline gives CDR1 KGHSH, CDR2 LQKENI. After removal of 0 bases from V and 1 base from J, the junction contained 0 bases not matched to a gene. The CDR3 is made up of 15 amino acids. In nucleotides, the CDR3 is TGTGCCAGCTCACCACCGGACAGGTCCTACAATGAGCAGTTCTTC. Encoded protein: CASSPPDRSYNEQFF.

The rearrangement uses TRBV12-3 or TRBV12-4 and TRBJ2-3, with 8 nucleotides matching TRBD1. The CDR3 covers 14 residues. J lost 2 bases, V lost 4 bases, and 2 bases had no gene match. The CDR3 spells CASSSGQVTDTQYF. In DNA, the CDR3 is TGTGCCAGCAGTTCGGGACAGGTCACAGATACGCAGTATTTT.

The chain uses TRBV13 and TRBJ2-7; TRBD1 matches at 9 bases. The V gene end was trimmed by 5 bases and the J gene end by 1 base; junction bases not matched to a gene: 6. Germline-derived CDR1 and CDR2 are PRHDT and FYEKMQ (reference sequence). The CDR3 is 15 amino acids. CDR3 region: CASSPGTGMSYEQYF. CDR3 in DNA: TGTGCCAGCAGCCCCGGGACAGGGATGTCCTACGAGCAGTACTTC.

This clonotype appeared a few times. The rearrangement links TRBV11-3 to TRBJ1-6; D unclear. V was pared by 1 base and J by 11 bases, with 9 bases between. The CDR3 runs to 13 residues. Germline CDR1 is SGHNT and CDR2 is YENEEA. The CDR3 DNA sequence: TGTGCCAGCAGCTTAGCTCCACTCCCACCCCTCCACTTT. The encoded protein is CASSLAPLPPLHF.

V usage is TRBV14 and J usage is TRBJ1-3; no reliable D call. Germline V gene sequence: CDR1 SGHDN, CDR2 FVKESK. The CDR3 is made up of 15 amino acids. Trimming removed 4 bases at V and 4 bases at J, with 14 bases between. The chain's CDR3 is CASSPQPGRGNTIYF. The CDR3 nucleotides read TGTGCCAGCAGCCCCCAGCCGGGGAGGGGAAACACCATATATTTT.

V is TRBV12-3 or TRBV12-4 and J is TRBJ1-5, with D possibly TRBD1 on 6 matching bases. V shed 4 bases and J shed 0 bases, with 13 bases lying between them. CDR3 size: 16 residues. The chain's CDR3 is CASSWGAEYSNQPQHF. In DNA form, the CDR3 reads TGTGCCAGCAGTTGGGGGGCCGAGTATAGCAATCAGCCCCAGCATTTT.

The table lists this clonotype with a few counts. J is TRBJ2-7 and V is TRBV9, with 11 bases aligning to TRBD2. The CDR3 contains 14 residues. The junction had 1 base not matched to a gene; V was cut back by 3 bases and J by 2 bases. The V gene's germline CDR1 is SGDLS and CDR2 YYNGEE. CDR3 in DNA: TGTGCCAGCAGCGCTAGCGGGGGGACCTACGAGCAGTACTTC. Translating it yields CASSASGGTYEQYF.